This entry lists 5 T cell receptor beta chains sequenced from one sample in a study of T cell repertoires in ileal Crohn's disease. Measured with immunoSEQ multiplex PCR; TCRdb has only the in-frame clones, and not every one. The sample yields about 60,000 clones, 85% to 90% seen once. Time point meaning: neoterminal ileum biopsy at postoperative endoscopy, about 6 months after surgery. The sequencing sample was made of ileal tissue. The source of these receptors is an adult with Crohn's disease.

A single count supports this clone. V usage is TRBV4-3 and J usage is TRBJ2-7; 7 positions agree with TRBD2. The trim removed 1 base at V and 4 bases at J, leaving 7 bases unmatched. The CDR3 is 15 residues long. In germline, CDR1 is LGHNA, CDR2 YSLEER. CDR3 sequence: CASSQGGSGLYEQYF. CDR3 bases: TGCGCCAGCAGCCAAGGCGGGAGCGGGCTATACGAGCAGTACTTC.

CDR3 in amino acids: CASSALLTGGLMAFF. The CDR3 nucleotides are TGTGCCAGCAGCGCCCTCTTGACAGGGGGCTTAATGGCTTTCTTT. The V gene is TRBV7-9, the J gene TRBJ1-1; 10 nucleotides agree with TRBD1. Looked up from germline, CDR1 is SEHNR and CDR2 is FQNEAQ (reference sequence). The CDR3 is 15 amino acids. V shed 5 bases and J 11 bases; nucleotides not matched to a gene: 14.

The rearrangement uses TRBV6-4 and TRBJ1-2; possible D gene TRBD1, 5 bases. V gave up 0 bases and J gave up 3 bases, with 8 bases separating them. Germline CDR1 MRHNA, CDR2 SNTAGT. CDR3 length: 14 residues. CDR3 bases: TGTGCCAGCAGTGACTCGGGGGGGGACTATGGCTACACCTTC. It codes for CASSDSGGDYGYTF.

V usage is TRBV25-1 and J usage is TRBJ2-4; possible D gene TRBD2, 6 bases. Trimming shortened V by 4 bases and J by 10 bases, and 8 bases separated the two germline ends. The CDR3 runs to 11 residues. Germline V gene data show CDR1 as MGHDK and CDR2 as SYGVNS. CDR3 DNA: TGTGCCAGCAGTGGGACTACTATTCAGTACTTC. Residues: CASSGTTIQYF.

The J gene is TRBJ1-2, the V gene TRBV5-1; 10 bases agree with TRBD1. V dropped 4 bases and J dropped 8; count of bases not matched to a gene: 11. There are 15 residues in the CDR3. CDR1 is SGHRS and CDR2 is YFSETQ in the germline V gene. The CDR3 DNA sequence: TGCGCCAGCAGCGTAGGCCGGGACAGGGGCGAGGGCTACACCTTC. It is translated as CASSVGRDRGEGYTF.